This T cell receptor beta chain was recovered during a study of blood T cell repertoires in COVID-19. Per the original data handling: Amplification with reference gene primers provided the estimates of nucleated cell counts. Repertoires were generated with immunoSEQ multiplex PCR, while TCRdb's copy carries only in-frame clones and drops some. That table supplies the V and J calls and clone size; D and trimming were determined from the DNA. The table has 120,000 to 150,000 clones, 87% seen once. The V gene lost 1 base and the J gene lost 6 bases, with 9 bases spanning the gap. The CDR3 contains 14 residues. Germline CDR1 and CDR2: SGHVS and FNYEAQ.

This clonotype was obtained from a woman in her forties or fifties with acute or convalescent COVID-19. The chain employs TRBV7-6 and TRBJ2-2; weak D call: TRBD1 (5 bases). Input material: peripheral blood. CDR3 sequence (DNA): TGTGCCAGCAGCTTAGTAGGGGCTGCCGGGGAGCTGTTTTTT. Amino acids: CASSLVGAAGELFF.